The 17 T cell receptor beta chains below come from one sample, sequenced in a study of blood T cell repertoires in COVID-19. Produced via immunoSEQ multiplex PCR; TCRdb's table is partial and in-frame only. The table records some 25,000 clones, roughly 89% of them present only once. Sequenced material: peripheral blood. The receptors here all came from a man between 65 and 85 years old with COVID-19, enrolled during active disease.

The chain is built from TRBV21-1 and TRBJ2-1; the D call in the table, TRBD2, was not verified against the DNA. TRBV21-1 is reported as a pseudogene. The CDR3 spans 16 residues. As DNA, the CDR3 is TGTGCCAGCAGCAAAGAGGGGACTAGCGCCGACAATGAGCAGTTCTTC. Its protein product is CASSKEGTSADNEQFF.

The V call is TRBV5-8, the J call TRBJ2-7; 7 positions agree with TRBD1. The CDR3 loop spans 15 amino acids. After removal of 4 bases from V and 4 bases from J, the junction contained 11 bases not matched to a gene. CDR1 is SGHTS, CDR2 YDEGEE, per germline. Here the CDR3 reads CASSNPGQLGYEQYF. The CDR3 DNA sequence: TGTGCCAGCAGCAATCCGGGACAGTTGGGGTACGAGCAGTACTTC.

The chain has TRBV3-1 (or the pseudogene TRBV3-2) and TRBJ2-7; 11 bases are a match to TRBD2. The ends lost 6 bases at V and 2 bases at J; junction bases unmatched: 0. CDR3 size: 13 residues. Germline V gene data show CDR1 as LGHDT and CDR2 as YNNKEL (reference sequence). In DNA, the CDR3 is TGTGCCAGCAGGACTAGCGGGACCTACGAGCAGTACTTC. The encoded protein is CASRTSGTYEQYF.

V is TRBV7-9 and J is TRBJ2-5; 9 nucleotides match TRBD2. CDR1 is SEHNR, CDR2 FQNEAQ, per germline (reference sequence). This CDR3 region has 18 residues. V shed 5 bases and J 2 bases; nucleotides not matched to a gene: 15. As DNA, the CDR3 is TGTGCCAGCAGCCACCGAATAGCGGGAGTCGCAGGACAAGAGACCCAGTACTTC. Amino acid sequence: CASSHRIAGVAGQETQYF. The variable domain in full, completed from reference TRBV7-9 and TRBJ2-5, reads DTGVSQNPRHKITKRGQNVTFRCDPISEHNRLYWYRQTLGQGPEFLTYFQNEAQLEKSRLLSDRFSAERPKGSFSTLEIQRTEQGDSAMYLCASSHRIAGVAGQETQYFGPGTRLLVL.

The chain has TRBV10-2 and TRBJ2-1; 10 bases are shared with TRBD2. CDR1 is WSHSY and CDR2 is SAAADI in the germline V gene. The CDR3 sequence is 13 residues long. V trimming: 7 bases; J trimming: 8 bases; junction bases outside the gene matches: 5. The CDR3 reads CASTFTSGDEQFF. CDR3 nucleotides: TGCGCCAGCACGTTTACTAGCGGGGATGAGCAGTTCTTC.

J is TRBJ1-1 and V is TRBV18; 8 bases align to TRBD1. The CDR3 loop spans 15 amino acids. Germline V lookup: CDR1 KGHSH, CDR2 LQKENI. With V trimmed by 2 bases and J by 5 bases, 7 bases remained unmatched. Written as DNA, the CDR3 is TGTGCCAGCTCACCAGCCGGACAGGGAGGTACTGAAGCTTTCTTT. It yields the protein CASSPAGQGGTEAFF.

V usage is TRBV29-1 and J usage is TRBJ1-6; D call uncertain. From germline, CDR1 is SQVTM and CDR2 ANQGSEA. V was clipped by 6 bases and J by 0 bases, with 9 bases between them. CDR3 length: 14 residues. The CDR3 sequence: CSVEESSYNSPLHF. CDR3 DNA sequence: TGCAGCGTGGAGGAGAGCTCCTATAATTCACCCCTCCACTTT.

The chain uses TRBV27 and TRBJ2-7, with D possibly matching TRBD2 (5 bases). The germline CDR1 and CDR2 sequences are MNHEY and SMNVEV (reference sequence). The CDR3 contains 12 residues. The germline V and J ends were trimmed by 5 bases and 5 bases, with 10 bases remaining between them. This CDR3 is CASSKTGNEQYF. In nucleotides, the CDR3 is TGTGCCAGCAGTAAGACCGGGAACGAGCAGTACTTC.

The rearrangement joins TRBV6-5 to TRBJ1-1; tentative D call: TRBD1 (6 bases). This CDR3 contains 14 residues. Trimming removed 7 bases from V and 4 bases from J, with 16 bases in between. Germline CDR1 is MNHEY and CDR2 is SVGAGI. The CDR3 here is CASTRGGDRTEAFF. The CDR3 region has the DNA TGTGCCAGCACCCGAGGGGGGGATCGCACTGAAGCTTTCTTT.

The DNA for the CDR3 is TGTGCCTGGAATCCGGGACAGGGAGGATTGAATCAGCCCCAGCATTTT. It translates to CAWNPGQGGLNQPQHF. The rearrangement uses TRBV30 and TRBJ1-5; 9 nucleotides match TRBD1. V was clipped by 4 bases and J by 4 bases; unmatched bases: 11. CDR1 and CDR2 (germline): GTSNPN, SVGIG (reference sequence). The CDR3 length is 16 residues.

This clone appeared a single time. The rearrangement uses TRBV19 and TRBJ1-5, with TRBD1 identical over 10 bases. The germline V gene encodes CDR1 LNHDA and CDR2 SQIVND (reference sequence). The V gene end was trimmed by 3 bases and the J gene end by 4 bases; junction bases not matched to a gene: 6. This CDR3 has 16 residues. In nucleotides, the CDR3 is TGTGCCAGTAGTATGGGGACAGGGGCTCTGAATCAGCCCCAGCATTTT. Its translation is CASSMGTGALNQPQHF.

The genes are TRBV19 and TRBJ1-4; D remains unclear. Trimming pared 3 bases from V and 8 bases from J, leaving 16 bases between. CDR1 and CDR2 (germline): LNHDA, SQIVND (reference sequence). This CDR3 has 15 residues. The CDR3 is CASSISPVDREKLFF. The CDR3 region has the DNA TGTGCCAGTAGTATCTCGCCTGTAGATCGAGAAAAACTGTTTTTT.

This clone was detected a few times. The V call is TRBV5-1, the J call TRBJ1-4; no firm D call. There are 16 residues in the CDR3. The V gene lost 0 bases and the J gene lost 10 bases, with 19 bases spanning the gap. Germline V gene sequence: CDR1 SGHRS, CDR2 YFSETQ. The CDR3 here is CASSLAGNDRNRKLFF. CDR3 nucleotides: TGCGCCAGCAGCTTGGCCGGGAACGACCGAAACCGAAAACTGTTTTTT.

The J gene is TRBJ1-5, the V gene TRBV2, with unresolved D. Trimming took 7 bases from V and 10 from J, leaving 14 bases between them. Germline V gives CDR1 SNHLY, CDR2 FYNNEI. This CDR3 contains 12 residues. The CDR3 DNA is TGTGCCAGCATAATCGCGGTCGTTCCCCAGCATTTT. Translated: CASIIAVVPQHF.

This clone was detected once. CDR3 coding DNA: TGTGCCAGCAGCCCCGGGAGGGATACGCAGTATTTT. Amino acid sequence: CASSPGRDTQYF. The chain employs TRBV7-9 and TRBJ2-3; 7 positions agree with TRBD2. Per germline, CDR1 SEHNR and CDR2 FQNEAQ (reference sequence). J lost 6 bases, V lost 5 bases, and 2 bases had no gene match. CDR3 length: 12 amino acids.

CDR3 nucleotide sequence: TGTGCCAGCAGTTACTCGGGCAGCTATGGCTACACCTTC. This translates into CASSYSGSYGYTF. This rearrangement joins TRBV6-5 to TRBJ1-2; no definite D call. This CDR3 contains 13 residues. Germline CDR1 reads MNHEY; CDR2 reads SVGAGI. V shed 0 bases and J shed 4 bases, with 6 bases lying between them.

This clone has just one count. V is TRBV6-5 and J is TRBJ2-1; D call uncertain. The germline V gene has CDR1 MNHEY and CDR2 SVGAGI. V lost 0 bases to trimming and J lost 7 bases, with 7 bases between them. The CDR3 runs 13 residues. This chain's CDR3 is CASSYSVGNEQFF. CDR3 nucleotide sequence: TGTGCCAGCAGTTACTCGGTCGGGAATGAGCAGTTCTTC.